This TCR beta chain originates from a study of shared clonotypes between healthy human individuals. Study results and limitations: Relative to memory subsets, naive subsets generally showed larger estimated richness. It was the non-shared clonotypes that had lower generation probabilities than clonotypes shared by all four donors.

The protocol was immunoSEQ multiplex PCR, while the TCRdb copy is restricted to in-frame clones and leaves out a portion. The table includes about 640,000 clones, roughly 70% detected once. For this clone: Antigen: not known.

The sequence was obtained from a woman aged 25-40 years in good health. The sample was memory CD4+ T cells sorted from blood. Subset given: CD45RA-negative fraction.

The CDR3: CASSRDRDGYTF. The CDR3 bases are TGTGCCAGCAGCCGGGACAGGGACGGCTACACCTTC. The chain is built from TRBV5-5 and TRBJ1-2, with 9 bases matching TRBD1. CDR3 length: 12 amino acids. Trimming took 4 bases from V and 8 from J; bases not matched to a gene: 3. Germline loops: CDR1 SGHKS, CDR2 YYEKEE (reference sequence).